Below, 27 T cell receptor beta chains from the same sample are listed, as sequenced in a study of cytomegalovirus exposure and HLA in healthy donors. Vbeta (60) and Jbeta (13) primers were used in the PCR. TCRdb keeps only in-frame clones here, not all; method: immunoSEQ multiplex PCR. The specimen's table records around 75,000 clones. The sequenced material came from PBMCs. The receptor source for this set is a man aged 40-49 years in good health and CMV-seronegative.

The rearrangement joins TRBV4-1 to TRBJ2-7, with D hard to call. Trimming took 4 bases from V and 0 from J, leaving 13 bases between them. Germline V gene data show CDR1 as MGHRA and CDR2 as YSYEKL. This CDR3 is 15 amino acids long. CDR3 residues: CASSPSPWSSYEQYF. In DNA form, the CDR3 reads TGCGCCAGCAGCCCGTCACCATGGAGCTCCTACGAGCAGTACTTC.

V usage is TRBV7-9 and J usage is TRBJ1-2; D call uncertain. Trimming took 4 bases from V and 7 from J, leaving 13 bases between them. Germline loops: CDR1 SEHNR, CDR2 FQNEAQ (reference sequence). The CDR3 sequence is 13 residues long. The DNA of the CDR3 is TGTGCCAGCAGCTCCGATATATACGGTGGCTACACCTTC. Protein: CASSSDIYGGYTF. Filled out from reference TRBV7-9 and TRBJ1-2, the complete variable domain reads DTGVSQNPRHKITKRGQNVTFRCDPISEHNRLYWYRQTLGQGPEFLTYFQNEAQLEKSRLLSDRFSAERPKGSFSTLEIQRTEQGDSAMYLCASSSDIYGGYTFGSGTRLTVV.

J is TRBJ1-1 and V is TRBV5-1; 12 bases are shared with TRBD1. Losses at the gene ends were 4 bases for V and 4 bases for J; bases not matched to a gene: 8. CDR3 length equals 16 residues. CDR1 SGHRS and CDR2 YFSETQ come from the germline V gene. The CDR3 loop reads CASSLGTGGGFTEAFF. In DNA, the CDR3 is TGCGCCAGCAGCCTCGGGACAGGGGGCGGGTTCACTGAAGCTTTCTTT.

This chain uses TRBV15 with TRBJ2-7, with D tentatively TRBD2 (5 bases). Trimming removed 0 bases from V and 7 bases from J, with 10 bases in between. This CDR3 region has 13 residues. The germline CDR1 and CDR2 sequences are LNHNV and YYDKDF (reference sequence). CDR3 DNA sequence: TGTGCCACCAGCAGAGATTTGAGGAGGGAGCAGTACTTC. Translation: CATSRDLRREQYF.

This rearrangement joins TRBV7-2 to TRBJ1-2, with 7 positions matching TRBD1. This CDR3 has 14 amino acids. Losses at the gene ends were 2 bases for V and 8 bases for J; bases not matched to a gene: 8. Germline V gene sequence: CDR1 SGHTA, CDR2 FQGNSA. CDR3 amino acids: CASSLRQGSGGYTF. The CDR3 DNA reads TGTGCCAGCAGCTTACGACAGGGATCGGGAGGCTACACCTTC.

The V and J genes are TRBV28 and TRBJ2-7; 11 positions agree with TRBD2. Germline CDR1 MDHEN, CDR2 SYDVKM. This CDR3 is 16 amino acids long. The junction had 6 bases not matched to a gene; V was cut back by 4 bases and J by 1 base. The CDR3 spells CASSSASGRPSYEQYF. The CDR3 DNA is TGTGCCAGCAGTTCGGCTAGCGGGAGGCCTTCCTACGAGCAGTACTTC.

The chain couples TRBV25-1 to TRBJ2-3; D possibly corresponds to TRBD1 (5 bases). Per the germline V gene, CDR1 is MGHDK and CDR2 is SYGVNS. V was cut by 6 bases and J by 0 bases, with 10 bases left in between. CDR3 length: 14 amino acids. CDR3 sequence reads: CASSRTLSTDTQYF. The DNA for the CDR3 is TGTGCCAGCAGCCGGACACTTAGCACAGATACGCAGTATTTT.

The rearrangement links TRBV30 to TRBJ2-6, with 9 bases fitting TRBD1. Per germline, CDR1 GTSNPN and CDR2 SVGIG (reference sequence). With 0 bases clipped from V and 3 bases from J, the junction kept 6 bases outside the gene matches. The CDR3 runs 17 residues. The CDR3 loop reads CAWSVPGQGDGANVLTF. In DNA form, the CDR3 reads TGTGCCTGGAGTGTACCGGGACAGGGAGATGGGGCCAACGTCCTGACTTTC.

This chain joins TRBV10-1 and TRBJ1-5; D ambiguous. Germline CDR1 and CDR2: WNHNN and SYGVQD (reference sequence). The V end was cut by 7 bases, the J end by 2 bases, with 18 bases between. The CDR3 covers 16 residues. CDR3 loop: CASKGPSGQGNQPQHF. In nucleotides, the CDR3 is TGCGCCAGCAAGGGCCCGAGCGGGCAGGGCAATCAGCCCCAGCATTTT.

The CDR3 is CASIRTHSTNTGELFF. DNA of the CDR3: TGTGCCAGCATCCGGACTCACTCAACGAACACCGGGGAGCTGTTTTTT. V gene TRBV2 combines with J gene TRBJ2-2; D might be TRBD2 (5 bases). Trimming shortened V by 7 bases and J by 0 bases, and 15 bases separated the two germline ends. CDR1 and CDR2 (germline): SNHLY, FYNNEI. The CDR3 consists of 16 residues.

The chain links TRBV28 to TRBJ2-7, with 9 bases lining up with TRBD2. The V gene end was trimmed by 4 bases and the J gene end by 3 bases; junction bases not matched to a gene: 10. Germline V gene sequence: CDR1 MDHEN, CDR2 SYDVKM. The CDR3 loop spans 16 amino acids. In nucleotides, the CDR3 is TGTGCCAGCAGTTCCCCGGGTAGCGGGAGTGGCTACGAGCAGTACTTC. It codes for CASSSPGSGSGYEQYF.

V gene TRBV5-1 combines with J gene TRBJ1-6, with D possibly being TRBD1 (6 bases). Germline lookup yields CDR1 SGHRS and CDR2 YFSETQ. V was pared by 2 bases and J by 4 bases, with 7 bases between. The CDR3 contains 14 residues. The CDR3 sequence is CASSLTGYNSPLHF. DNA for the CDR3: TGCGCCAGCAGCTTAACAGGGTATAATTCACCCCTCCACTTT.

The chain recombines TRBV30 with TRBJ1-4, with D hard to call. The germline V gene encodes CDR1 GTSNPN and CDR2 SVGIG (reference sequence). There are 14 residues in the CDR3. Trimming took off 1 base at V and 3 bases at J, with 9 bases between the two ends. The CDR3: CAWSEYRANEKLFF. The CDR3 DNA reads as TGTGCCTGGAGTGAGTACAGAGCTAATGAAAAACTGTTTTTT.

The chain combines TRBV7-9 with TRBJ2-2; a weak D match, TRBD1 (6 bases). Germline assignment: CDR1 SEHNR and CDR2 FQNEAQ (reference sequence). The CDR3 covers 16 residues. Trimming cost V 6 bases and J 4 bases, with 18 bases left between them. CDR3 DNA: TGTGCCAGCAGAGACGACCGGGACACCGTCACCGGGGAGCTGTTTTTT. Encoded protein: CASRDDRDTVTGELFF.

The chain carries TRBV7-8 and TRBJ2-7; D may be TRBD1 (6 bases). CDR1 and CDR2 (germline): SGHVS, FQNEAQ. This CDR3 has 12 residues. V was clipped by 8 bases and J by 0 bases, with 8 bases between them. The chain's CDR3 is CASHRDSYEQYF. CDR3 DNA: TGTGCCAGCCACAGGGACTCCTACGAGCAGTACTTC.

The genes are TRBV30 and TRBJ2-2; TRBD1 aligns across 7 bases. J was trimmed by 6 bases and V by 5 bases; bases with no gene match: 12. The CDR3 is 15 residues long. Germline V lookup: CDR1 GTSNPN, CDR2 SVGIG (reference sequence). Here the CDR3 DNA reads TGTGCCTGGGGGCAGGGACAGTGGGGTCCCGGGGAGCTGTTTTTT. Translation gives CAWGQGQWGPGELFF.

The chain has TRBV7-6 and TRBJ1-3; no clear D. V gave up 3 bases and J gave up 2 bases, with 11 bases separating them. The CDR3 has 15 residues. Germline V CDR1 and CDR2: SGHVS, FNYEAQ. CDR3 coding DNA: TGTGCCAGCAGCTTGGGTGCAGAGGCTGGAAACACCATATATTTT. Translating it yields CASSLGAEAGNTIYF. Filled out from reference TRBV7-6 and TRBJ1-3, the complete variable domain reads GAGVSQSPRYKVTKRGQDVALRCDPISGHVSLYWYRQALGQGPEFLTYFNYEAQQDKSGLPNDRFSAERPEGSISTLTIQRTEQRDSAMYRCASSLGAEAGNTIYFGEGSWLTVV.

The rearrangement uses TRBV30 and TRBJ2-7; TRBD1 agrees at 9 bases. CDR1 and CDR2 (germline): GTSNPN, SVGIG (reference sequence). This CDR3 region has 14 residues. Trimming cost V 0 bases and J 9 bases; bases outside gene matches: 9. CDR3 sequence (DNA): TGTGCCTGGAGTGTAACAGGGGGCGTCAAAGGGCAGTACTTC. Translating it yields CAWSVTGGVKGQYF.

V and J are TRBV19 and TRBJ1-6, with 7 bases matching TRBD1. The CDR3 is made up of 14 amino acids. CDR1 and CDR2 from the germline V gene are LNHDA and SQIVND (reference sequence). V was clipped by 2 bases and J by 13 bases; unmatched bases: 8. CDR3 loop: CASSISGGFAPLHF. The CDR3 coding sequence is TGTGCCAGTAGTATATCAGGGGGTTTTGCCCCCCTCCACTTT.

The rearrangement joins TRBV2 to TRBJ2-5, with TRBD2 matching 7 bases. The J call may be faulty, since TRBJ2-7 better matches the DNA end. The CDR3 totals 14 residues. Per germline, CDR1 SNHLY and CDR2 FYNNEI. Here the CDR3 reads CASRIGGGSYEQYF. The CDR3, as DNA: TGTGCCAGCAGGATTGGCGGGGGCTCCTACGAGCAGTACTTC.

This chain links TRBV13 with TRBJ1-5, with D hard to call. V was cut by 0 bases and J by 0 bases, with 9 bases left in between. The V gene's germline CDR1 is PRHDT and CDR2 FYEKMQ (reference sequence). The CDR3 has 16 amino acids. CDR3 bases: TGTGCCAGCAGCTTAGGCCAGATGAATAGCAATCAGCCCCAGCATTTT. Its protein is CASSLGQMNSNQPQHF.

DNA for the CDR3: TGTGCCAGCAGCTTAGCGACAGGACAGGGTCCCTCACCCCTCCACTTT. Residues: CASSLATGQGPSPLHF. The chain links TRBV13 to TRBJ1-6; TRBD1 matches at 8 bases. J lost 10 bases, V lost 1 base, and 9 bases had no gene match. Germline values: CDR1 PRHDT, CDR2 FYEKMQ (reference sequence). The CDR3 has 16 amino acids.

V is TRBV5-1 and J is TRBJ2-5; TRBD2 matches at 14 bases. CDR1 is SGHRS and CDR2 is YFSETQ in the germline V gene. This CDR3 spans 15 amino acids. The V segment lost 4 bases and the J segment 9 bases; nucleotides outside the gene matches: 8. The CDR3 region is CASSPEGLAGEAQYF. The CDR3 DNA sequence: TGCGCCAGCAGCCCGGAGGGACTAGCGGGGGAAGCCCAGTACTTC.

The chain carries TRBV5-8 and TRBJ1-5; 8 bases line up with TRBD1. With V trimmed by 2 bases and J by 3 bases, 13 bases remained unmatched. CDR1 is SGHTS, CDR2 YDEGEE, per germline. This CDR3 region has 18 residues. CDR3 nucleotides: TGTGCCAGCAGCTTTCCCGGATGGCAGGGGGCGGTCAATCAGCCCCAGCATTTT. Protein product: CASSFPGWQGAVNQPQHF.

A remark on this clone: Other DNA sequences in the same sample also yield this CDR3. The gene calls are TRBV4-3 and TRBJ2-3; 11 positions agree with TRBD2. Germline V gene sequence: CDR1 LGHNA, CDR2 YSLEER. The CDR3 runs 16 residues. Trimming took 1 base from V and 4 from J; bases not matched to a gene: 4. The CDR3: CASSQVTSGRSDTQYF. The CDR3 region has the DNA TGCGCCAGCAGCCAAGTTACTAGCGGGAGATCAGATACGCAGTATTTT.

Turning to this clone: At one end, the junction sequence differs from germline, possibly due to a read error. The chain employs TRBV4-1 and TRBJ2-7, with 8 positions matching TRBD1. CDR3 size: 16 residues. Germline CDR1 is MGHRA and CDR2 is YSYEKL. The CDR3 sequence is CASSQVQGQGSCEQYF. CDR3 bases: TGCGCCAGCAGCCAAGTCCAAGGACAGGGCTCCTGCGAGCAGTACTTC.

V is TRBV10-1 and J is TRBJ1-4, with a possible D match to TRBD1 (6 bases). This CDR3 is 14 amino acids long. From germline, CDR1 is WNHNN and CDR2 SYGVQD (reference sequence). Trimming cost V 11 bases and J 5 bases, with 18 bases left between them. The CDR3 DNA sequence: TGCGCCCGGAGTAAGGACAGATTGAATGAAAAACTGTTTTTT. Translation: CARSKDRLNEKLFF.